The clone carrying this TCR beta chain occurred once. The CDR3 contains 15 residues. Germline assignment: CDR1 MNHEY and CDR2 SMNVEV (reference sequence). V was clipped by 4 bases and J by 8 bases; unmatched bases: 11. This record comes from a study of blood T cell repertoires in COVID-19. Study summary: The United States, Italy and Spain supplied acute and convalescent COVID-19 samples. T cells, B-cell-depleted T cells, or PBMCs provided the cDNA or gDNA that served as material.

In the original processing: Amplification with reference gene primers provided the estimates of nucleated cell counts. Only in-frame clones appear in the TCRdb table, and some are missing; sequencing was by immunoSEQ multiplex PCR. The D gene and trimming were derived from the DNA, and the V and J assignments and clone size from that table. The profile shows around 200,000 clones, over 70% of them singletons. Sequenced material: peripheral blood. The genes are TRBV27 and TRBJ2-1, with 7 bases fitting TRBD1. The receptor was derived from a man aged 35 to 55 with active or convalescent COVID-19. In DNA form, the CDR3 reads TGTGCCAGCAGTTCTTGGGGACAGCTAAGCGATGAGCAGTTCTTC. It specifies CASSSWGQLSDEQFF.